This T cell receptor (beta chain) was obtained from a study of OX40 agonist ivuxolimab in advanced cancers. The CDR3 spans 14 residues. Germline lookup yields CDR1 SGDLS and CDR2 YYNGEE. Data came from immunoSEQ multiplex PCR; TCRdb stores just in-frame clones and leaves some out. Of some 81,000 clones in the sample, over 75% were seen once. As concerns this clone: Germline and junction disagree at one end, which may indicate a read error.

V and J are TRBV9 and TRBJ2-7, with TRBD1 as a possible D gene (6 bases). This sample comprised CD4+ or CD8+ T cells sorted from blood, obtained in a trial of the OX40 agonist ivuxolimab. This TCR derives from an adult with an advanced solid tumor such as melanoma, head and neck, liver or kidney cancer. CDR3 coding DNA: TGTGCCAGCAGCGGACGTTCCACCGGGACAAAGCAAGTCTTC. Residues: CASSGRSTGTKQVF.